This T cell receptor (beta chain) originates from a study of T-cell memory formation after mild COVID-19. cDNA libraries for TCR alpha and TCR beta, carrying sample barcodes and UMIs, came from 5'RACE with constant-segment primers. MiXCR, applied by TCRdb to the 5' RACE reads, yields one record per CDR3 protein. The sample gives around 250,000 distinct CDR3 sequences, roughly 15% of which show up once; less than 30% is in the top ten. In this sample, this clonotype turned up a few times. What it binds is unknown. The V gene's germline CDR1 is SGHTA and CDR2 FQGNSA. The CDR3 has 15 residues. V dropped 5 bases and J dropped 1 base, with 12 bases sitting between them. Whole-study findings and limits: Pre-infection memory already had some responding clones, implying cross-reactive memory joined. Researchers could not confirm that second-wave clones peaking on day 37 targeted SARS-CoV-2.

The receptor's source is a man aged 18 to 29 who had mild COVID-19 (a few samples of this study predate the infection). Cell type and time point are not known. This rearrangement joins TRBV7-2 to TRBJ1-5; no definite D call. Material for sequencing was PBMCs or a T cell subset sorted from them (not recorded which). Here the CDR3 DNA reads TGTGCCAGCAGCCGTTCGGCCGGGAGCAATCAGCCCCAGCATTTT. It is translated as CASSRSAGSNQPQHF.